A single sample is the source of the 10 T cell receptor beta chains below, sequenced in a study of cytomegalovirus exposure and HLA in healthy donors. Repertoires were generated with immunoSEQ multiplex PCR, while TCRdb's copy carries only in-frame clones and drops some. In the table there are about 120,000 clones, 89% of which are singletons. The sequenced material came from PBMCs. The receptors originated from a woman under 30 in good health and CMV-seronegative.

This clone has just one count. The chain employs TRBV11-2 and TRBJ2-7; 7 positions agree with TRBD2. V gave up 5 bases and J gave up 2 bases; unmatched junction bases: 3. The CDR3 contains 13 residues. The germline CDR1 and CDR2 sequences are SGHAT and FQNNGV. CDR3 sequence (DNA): TGTGCCAGCAGCGGGGGAGGGACCTACGAGCAGTACTTC. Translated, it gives CASSGGGTYEQYF.

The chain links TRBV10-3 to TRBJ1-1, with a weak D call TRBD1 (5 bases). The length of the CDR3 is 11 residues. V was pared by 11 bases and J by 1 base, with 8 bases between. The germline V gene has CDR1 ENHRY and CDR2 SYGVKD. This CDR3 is CASRANTEAFF. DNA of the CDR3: TGTGCCTCCAGGGCGAACACTGAAGCTTTCTTT.

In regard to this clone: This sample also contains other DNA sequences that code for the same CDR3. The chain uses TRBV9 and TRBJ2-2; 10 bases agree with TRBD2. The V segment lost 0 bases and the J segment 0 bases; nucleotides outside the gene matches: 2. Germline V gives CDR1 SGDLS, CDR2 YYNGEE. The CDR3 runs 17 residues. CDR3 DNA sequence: TGTGCCAGCAGCGTAGGTAGCGGGGGGCCGAACACCGGGGAGCTGTTTTTT. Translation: CASSVGSGGPNTGELFF.

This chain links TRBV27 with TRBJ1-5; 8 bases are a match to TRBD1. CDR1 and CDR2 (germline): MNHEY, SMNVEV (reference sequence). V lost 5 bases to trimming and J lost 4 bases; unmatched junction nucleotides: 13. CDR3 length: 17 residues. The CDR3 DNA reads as TGTGCCAGCAGTCCCCGGGACAGGCTCAAGGATAATCAGCCCCAGCATTTT. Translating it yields CASSPRDRLKDNQPQHF.

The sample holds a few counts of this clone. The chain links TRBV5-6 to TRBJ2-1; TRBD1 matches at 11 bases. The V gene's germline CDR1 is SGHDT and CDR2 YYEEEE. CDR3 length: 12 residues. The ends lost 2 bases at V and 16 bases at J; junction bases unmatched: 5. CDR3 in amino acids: CASSFRDRGSFF. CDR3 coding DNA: TGTGCCAGCAGCTTCCGGGACAGGGGGAGTTTCTTC. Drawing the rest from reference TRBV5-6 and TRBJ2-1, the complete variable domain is DAGVTQSPTHLIKTRGQQVTLRCSPKSGHDTVSWYQQALGQGPQFIFQYYEEEERQRGNFPDRFSGHQFPNYSSELNVNALLLGDSALYLCASSFRDRGSFFGPGTRLTVL.

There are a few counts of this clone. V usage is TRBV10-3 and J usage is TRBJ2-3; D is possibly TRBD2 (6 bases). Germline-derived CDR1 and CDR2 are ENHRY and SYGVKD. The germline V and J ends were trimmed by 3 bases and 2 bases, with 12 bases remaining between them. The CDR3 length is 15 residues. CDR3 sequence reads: CAISDSGDFTDTQYF. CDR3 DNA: TGTGCCATCAGTGATTCGGGGGATTTCACAGATACGCAGTATTTT.

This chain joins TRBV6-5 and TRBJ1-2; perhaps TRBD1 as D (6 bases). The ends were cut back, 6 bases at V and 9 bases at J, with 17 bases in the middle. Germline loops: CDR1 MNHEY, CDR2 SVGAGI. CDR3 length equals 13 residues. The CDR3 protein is CASRFFNDRSYTF. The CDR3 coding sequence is TGTGCCAGCAGATTTTTTAATGACAGGAGCTACACCTTC.

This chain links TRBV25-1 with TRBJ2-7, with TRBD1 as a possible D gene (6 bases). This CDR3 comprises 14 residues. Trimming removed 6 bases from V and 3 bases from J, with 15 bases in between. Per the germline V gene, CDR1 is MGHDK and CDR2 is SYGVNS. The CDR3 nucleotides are TGTGCCAGCAGCTACTCCGGGACATTCTACGAGCAGTACTTC. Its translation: CASSYSGTFYEQYF.

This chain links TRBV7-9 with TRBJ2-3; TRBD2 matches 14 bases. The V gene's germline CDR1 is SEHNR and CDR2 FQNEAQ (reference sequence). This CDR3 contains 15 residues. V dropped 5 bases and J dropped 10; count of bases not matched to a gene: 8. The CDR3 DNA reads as TGTGCCAGCAGCCTCGGACTAGCGGGGGGTCGGGCGCAGTATTTT. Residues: CASSLGLAGGRAQYF.

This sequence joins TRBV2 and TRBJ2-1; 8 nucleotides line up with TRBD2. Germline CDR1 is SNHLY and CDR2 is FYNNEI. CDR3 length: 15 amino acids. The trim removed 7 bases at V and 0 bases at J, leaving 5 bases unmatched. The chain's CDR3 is CASKTGGGSYNEQFF. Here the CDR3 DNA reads TGTGCCAGCAAAACCGGGGGGGGCTCCTACAATGAGCAGTTCTTC.